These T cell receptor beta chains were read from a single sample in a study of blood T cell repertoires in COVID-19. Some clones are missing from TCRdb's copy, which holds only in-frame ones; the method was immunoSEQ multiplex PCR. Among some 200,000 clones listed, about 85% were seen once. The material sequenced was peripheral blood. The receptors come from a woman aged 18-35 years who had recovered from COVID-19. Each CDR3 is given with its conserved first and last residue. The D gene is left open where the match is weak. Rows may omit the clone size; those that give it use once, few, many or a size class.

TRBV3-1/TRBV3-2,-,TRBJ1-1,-,TGTGCCAGCAGCCGAGGACAGCTTGAAGCTTTCTTT,CASSRGQLEAFF
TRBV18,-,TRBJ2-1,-,TGTGCCAGCTCCCCCACGGGAGTTCCTGAGCAGTTCTTC,CASSPTGVPEQFF
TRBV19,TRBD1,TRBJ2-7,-,TGTGCCAGTAGTATCAGGACAGGGGTCGGGACCTACGAGCAGTACTTC,CASSIRTGVGTYEQYF
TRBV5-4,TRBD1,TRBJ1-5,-,TGTGCCAGCAGCACCGGGACAGGGGGCACGGGCAATCAGCCCCAGCATTTT,CASSTGTGGTGNQPQHF
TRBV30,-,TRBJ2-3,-,TGTGCCTGGACCCCGGGATCTGTAGATACGCAGTATTTT,CAWTPGSVDTQYF
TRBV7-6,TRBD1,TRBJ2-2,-,TGTGCCAGCAGCTTCGGGACAGGGTTTGGGACCGGGGAGCTGTTTTTT,CASSFGTGFGTGELFF
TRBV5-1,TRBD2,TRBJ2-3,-,TGCGCCAGCAGCCCTATAGCGGCCGGGAGGACAGATACGCAGTATTTT,CASSPIAAGRTDTQYF
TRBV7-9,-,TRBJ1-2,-,TGTGCCAGCAGCTTATTCCAGGACAAGGGAGGCTACACCTTC,CASSLFQDKGGYTF
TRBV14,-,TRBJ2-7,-,TGTGCCAGCAGCCCGACAACAGCCTGGGTGGACGAGCAGTACTTC,CASSPTTAWVDEQYF
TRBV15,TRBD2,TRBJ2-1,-,TGTGCCACCAGCAGAGATCCGGGCGGGAGGGCCGGAGATGAGCAGTTCTTC,CATSRDPGGRAGDEQFF
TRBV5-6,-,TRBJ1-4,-,TGTGCCAGCAGCTTGGAAGGGGCGCGGGGTAATGAAAAACTGTTTTTT,CASSLEGARGNEKLFF
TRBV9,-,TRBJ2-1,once,TGTGCCAGCAGCCCCCGCGGTAGCGGAGGCCACAATGAGCAGTTCTTC,CASSPRGSGGHNEQFF
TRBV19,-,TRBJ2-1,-,TGTGCCAGTAGTCAGGACTACCGCAAGCAGTTCTTC,CASSQDYRKQFF
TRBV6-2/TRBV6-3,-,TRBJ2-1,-,TGTGCCAGCAGTTCCCACCTCCAGCGGTACAATGAGCAGTTCTTC,CASSSHLQRYNEQFF
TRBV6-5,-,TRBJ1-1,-,TGTGCCAGCAGTTTTAGGACTCTATCCGAAGCTTTCTTT,CASSFRTLSEAFF
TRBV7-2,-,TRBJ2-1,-,TGTGCCAGCAGCCAAGCGGCCCCGAGCTCCTACAATGAGCAGTTCTTC,CASSQAAPSSYNEQFF
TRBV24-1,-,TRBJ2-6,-,TGTGCCACCAGTGATTCTGTCCTGTTCTCTGGGGCCAACGTCCTGACTTTC,CATSDSVLFSGANVLTF
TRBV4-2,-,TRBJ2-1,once,TGTGCCAGCAGCCGAGCGGGTCAGGACAATGAGCAGTTCTTC,CASSRAGQDNEQFF
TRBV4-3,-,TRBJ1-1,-,TGCGCCAGCAGCCAAGAATTCGGGATGAACATGAACACTGAAGCTTTCTTT,CASSQEFGMNMNTEAFF
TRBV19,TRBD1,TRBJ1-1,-,TGTGCCAGTAGTATTATGACAGGGGCCGCGATTTTGGATGAAGCTTTCTTT,CASSIMTGAAILDEAFF
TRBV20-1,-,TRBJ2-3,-,TGCAGTGCTAGAACCCAGGGTACGCAGTATTTT,CSARTQGTQYF
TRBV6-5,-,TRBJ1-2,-,TGTGCCAGCAGTTACTCTACAGCCTTTACTAACTATGGCTACACCTTC,CASSYSTAFTNYGYTF
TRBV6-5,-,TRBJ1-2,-,TGTGCCAGCAGTCCCGGGTGGGTGGAGAGCTACACCTTC,CASSPGWVESYTF
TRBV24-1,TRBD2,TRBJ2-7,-,TGTGCCACCAGTGATCGACCGGGACTAGCCTACGAGCAGTACTTC,CATSDRPGLAYEQYF
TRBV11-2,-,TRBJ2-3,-,TGTGCCAGCAGCATTGGACTAACCAGCACAGATACGCAGTATTTT,CASSIGLTSTDTQYF
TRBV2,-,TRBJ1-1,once,TGTGCCAGCAGTGAAGTGCGCCTGAGGACTGAAGCTTTCTTT,CASSEVRLRTEAFF
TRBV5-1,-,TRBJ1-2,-,TGCGCCAGCAGCTTGGTACGGCCAGGCAGGGAGGACACCTTC,CASSLVRPGREDTF
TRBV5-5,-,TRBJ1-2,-,TGTGCCAGCAGCTTGCTGGGAGGACTTGGCTATGGCTACACCTTC,CASSLLGGLGYGYTF
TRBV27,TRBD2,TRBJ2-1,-,TGTGCCAGCAGTCCATCCGGGACTAGCGGGTCTGATGAGCAGTTCTTC,CASSPSGTSGSDEQFF